These 31 T cell receptor beta chains were sequenced from one sample in a study of CD8+ T cells in alopecia areata (dated by TCRdb to between 2017 and 2018). Library generation was performed with the immunoSEQ multiplex PCR assay. For TCR sequencing, RNA was extracted from every sample and reverse transcribed into cDNA to serve as template. Imported from immuneACCESS, the table was reduced by TCRdb to in-frame sequences with V and J called. These copies leave out some clones; in studies compared against another copy, an unresolved V gene accounts for under half, and the cause of the remainder is not known. In this sample the table shows about 210,000 clones, 64% of which occur a single time. The biggest ten clones account for more than 3.5% of the sample. What this sample's time point label stands for: around 29 days on oral tofacitinib. What this sample's treatment or condition label stands for: oral pan-JAK inhibitor, 5-10 mg twice daily.

Sample: CD4+ T cells sorted from blood, taken at week 4, from a patient treated with tofacitinib. The receptors here all came from a human donor with alopecia areata.

This clone showed up just a few times. This chain uses TRBV5-1 with TRBJ2-7; weak D call: TRBD1 (6 bases). The germline V gene encodes CDR1 SGHRS and CDR2 YFSETQ. The V and J ends lost 1 base and 6 bases respectively, with 14 bases between them. This CDR3 is 14 amino acids long. CDR3: CASSLWQGKGEQYF. Here the CDR3 DNA reads TGCGCCAGCAGCTTGTGGCAGGGGAAGGGCGAGCAGTACTTC.

This chain links TRBV9 with TRBJ1-4; the match to TRBD1 covers 9 bases. The germline CDR1 and CDR2 sequences are SGDLS and YYNGEE. CDR3 length: 16 residues. The trim removed 2 bases at V and 8 bases at J, leaving 10 bases unmatched. This CDR3 is CASSVTGGASLEKLFF. The DNA for the CDR3 is TGTGCCAGCAGCGTTACAGGGGGCGCGTCGTTGGAAAAACTGTTTTTT.

This chain joins TRBV7-2 and TRBJ2-7; TRBD1 matches at 9 bases. Germline V gene data show CDR1 as SGHTA and CDR2 as FQGNSA. The J segment lost 4 bases and the V segment lost 5 bases, leaving 6 bases of the junction unmatched. This CDR3 spans 14 amino acids. CDR3 coding DNA: TGTGCCAGCAGCCGAGGACAGGGGTGGTACGAGCAGTACTTC. It encodes CASSRGQGWYEQYF.

This sequence joins TRBV2 and TRBJ2-1; unclear D gene. CDR1 and CDR2 from the germline V gene are SNHLY and FYNNEI. This CDR3 is 11 amino acids long. V shed 4 bases and J shed 6 bases, with 4 bases lying between them. This chain's CDR3 is CASSVFNEQFF. DNA for the CDR3: TGTGCCAGCAGTGTCTTCAATGAGCAGTTCTTC.

The chain recombines TRBV9 with TRBJ2-3; TRBD1 might be the D (6 bases). CDR3 length: 13 residues. Trimming pared 7 bases from V and 4 bases from J, leaving 13 bases between. Germline V lookup: CDR1 SGDLS, CDR2 YYNGEE. The CDR3 nucleotides are TGTGCCAGCGGGGGCCCGAGGCCAGATACGCAGTATTTT. Amino acid sequence: CASGGPRPDTQYF. The full variable domain, rest sourced from reference TRBV9 and TRBJ2-3, is DSGVTQTPKHLITATGQRVTLRCSPRSGDLSVYWYQQSLDQGLQFLIQYYNGEERAKGNILERFSAQQFPDLHSELNLSSLELGDSALYFCASGGPRPDTQYFGPGTRLTVL.

The CDR3 loop is CASSPPRETQYF. CDR3 DNA: TGTGCCAGCAGCCCCCCCCGGGAGACCCAGTACTTC. V and J are TRBV7-2 and TRBJ2-5; no clear D. V lost 5 bases to trimming and J lost 5 bases, with 9 bases between them. The CDR3 loop spans 12 amino acids. Looked up from germline, CDR1 is SGHTA and CDR2 is FQGNSA.

The V and J genes are TRBV19 and TRBJ2-2; tentative D call: TRBD1 (5 bases). Trimming took 7 bases from V and 0 from J, leaving 9 bases between them. The CDR3 is 14 residues long. Germline loops: CDR1 LNHDA, CDR2 SQIVND (reference sequence). The CDR3 bases are TGTGCCAGTACCGACAGAACGAACACCGGGGAGCTGTTTTTT. This sequence encodes CASTDRTNTGELFF.

This clone was seen just once. The rearrangement joins TRBV19 to TRBJ2-3; no clear D gene. The CDR3 is 12 amino acids. Germline CDR1 LNHDA, CDR2 SQIVND (reference sequence). V was pared by 2 bases and J by 4 bases, with 4 bases between. The CDR3 DNA follows: TGTGCCAGTAGTATAAGGTCAGATACGCAGTATTTT. Translating gives CASSIRSDTQYF.

The chain has TRBV7-3 and TRBJ2-1; 8 bases agree with TRBD2. Per germline, CDR1 SGHTA and CDR2 FQGTGA. The CDR3 contains 15 residues. Trimming removed 0 bases from V and 3 bases from J; junction bases left unmatched: 1. CDR3 loop: CASSLTRGGYNEQFF. Here the CDR3 DNA reads TGTGCCAGCAGCTTAACCCGGGGGGGCTACAATGAGCAGTTCTTC.

The V call is TRBV4-3, the J call TRBJ2-7, with D possibly being TRBD1 or TRBD2 (5 bases each). Trimming removed 0 bases from V and 4 bases from J, with 13 bases in between. The CDR3 is 15 residues long. Germline CDR1 reads LGHNA; CDR2 reads YSLEER. The DNA for the CDR3 is TGCGCCAGCAGCCAAGACACTAGTTGGGGGTACGAGCAGTACTTC. Its protein product is CASSQDTSWGYEQYF.

This clone was found a few times. The chain combines TRBV5-1 with TRBJ1-1, with 9 bases matching TRBD1. This CDR3 has 14 residues. Germline V gene data show CDR1 as SGHRS and CDR2 as YFSETQ. The J segment lost 10 bases and the V segment lost 2 bases, leaving 9 bases of the junction unmatched. The CDR3 region is CASSFGQGTPGAFF. CDR3 nucleotides: TGCGCCAGCAGCTTCGGACAGGGGACCCCTGGAGCTTTCTTT.

V gene TRBV18 combines with J gene TRBJ2-7; tentatively, D is TRBD2 (6 bases). V gave up 3 bases and J gave up 2 bases, with 11 bases separating them. The germline V gene encodes CDR1 KGHSH and CDR2 LQKENI. This CDR3 region has 14 residues. CDR3 residues: CASSPLGRTYEQYF. In DNA form, the CDR3 reads TGTGCCAGCTCACCTCTGGGGAGGACCTACGAGCAGTACTTC.

The rearrangement joins TRBV4-3 to TRBJ2-3; no firm D call. The V end lost 4 bases, the J end lost 8 bases, and 10 bases lay between the germline ends. Per the germline V gene, CDR1 is LGHNA and CDR2 is YSLEER. The CDR3 covers 12 residues. The CDR3 here is CASSREVGTQYF. The CDR3 region has the DNA TGCGCCAGCAGCCGCGAAGTGGGTACGCAGTATTTT.

V usage is TRBV5-4 and J usage is TRBJ2-7, with TRBD1 as a possible D gene (5 bases). The V gene lost 0 bases and the J gene lost 4 bases, with 11 bases spanning the gap. The V gene's germline CDR1 is SGHNT and CDR2 YYREEE (reference sequence). The CDR3 has 14 residues. CDR3 region: CASSLGQGPYEQYF. The CDR3 DNA is TGTGCCAGCAGCTTGGGGCAGGGTCCGTACGAGCAGTACTTC. Full variable domain (remainder filled in from reference TRBV5-4 and TRBJ2-7): ETGVTQSPTHLIKTRGQQVTLRCSSQSGHNTVSWYQQALGQGPQFIFQYYREEENGRGNFPPRFSGLQFPNYSSELNVNALELDDSALYLCASSLGQGPYEQYFGPGTRLTVT.

This clone was observed a handful of times. The V gene is TRBV5-1, the J gene TRBJ1-6; no clear D gene. The CDR3 totals 15 residues. Trimming stripped 6 bases from V and 5 bases from J, with 15 bases between. Germline-derived CDR1 and CDR2 are SGHRS and YFSETQ. In DNA form, the CDR3 reads TGCGCCAGCACTACTGGGCAGGCAAATAATTCACCCCTCCACTTT. Translating gives CASTTGQANNSPLHF.

The chain carries TRBV25-1 and TRBJ1-2; TRBD1 matches 9 bases. CDR1 is MGHDK and CDR2 is SYGVNS in the germline V gene. Trimming took 4 bases from V and 5 from J; bases not matched to a gene: 8. This CDR3 is built from 15 residues. Here the CDR3 DNA reads TGTGCCAGCAGTGTGTCTGGGACAGGGTATTATGGCTACACCTTC. This sequence encodes CASSVSGTGYYGYTF.

The chain combines TRBV29-1 with TRBJ1-1; D remains unclear. There are 13 residues in the CDR3. V was shortened by 4 bases and J by 3 bases, with 12 bases between the two germline ends. Germline values: CDR1 SQVTM, CDR2 ANQGSEA. The CDR3 nucleotides read TGCAGCGTTGGAGCTCGGCCGGACACTGAAGCTTTCTTT. It is translated as CSVGARPDTEAFF. Drawing the rest from reference TRBV29-1 and TRBJ1-1, the complete variable domain is SAVISQKPSRDICQRGTSLTIQCQVDSQVTMMFWYRQQPGQSLTLIATANQGSEATYESGFVIDKFPISRPNLTFSTLTVSNMSPEDSSIYLCSVGARPDTEAFFGQGTRLTVV.

The chain uses TRBV18 and TRBJ2-5, with TRBD2 as a possible D gene (6 bases). V lost 1 base to trimming and J lost 3 bases, with 15 bases between them. The CDR3 is 16 residues long. Germline values: CDR1 KGHSH, CDR2 LQKENI. The CDR3 DNA follows: TGTGCCAGCTCACCACTGGGGGGAAGCGGCGAAGAGACCCAGTACTTC. As protein: CASSPLGGSGEETQYF.

The rearrangement uses TRBV30 and TRBJ2-5; D not certain. The V end was cut by 5 bases, the J end by 1 base, with 5 bases between. Germline assignment: CDR1 GTSNPN and CDR2 SVGIG (reference sequence). CDR3 size: 11 residues. This CDR3 reads CAWAFQETQYF. CDR3 sequence (DNA): TGTGCCTGGGCATTCCAAGAGACCCAGTACTTC.

This clone appeared once. The V and J genes are TRBV29-1 and TRBJ2-6; maybe TRBD2 (5 bases). The CDR3 totals 13 residues. Germline CDR1 SQVTM, CDR2 ANQGSEA. V was clipped by 5 bases and J by 2 bases, with 7 bases between them. The CDR3 sequence: CSVPGTGANVLTF. As DNA, the CDR3 is TGCAGCGTTCCGGGGACTGGGGCCAACGTCCTGACTTTC.

V usage is TRBV2 and J usage is TRBJ1-2, with 8 bases identical to TRBD1. This CDR3 comprises 14 residues. J was trimmed by 4 bases and V by 6 bases; bases with no gene match: 7. Germline CDR1 reads SNHLY; CDR2 reads FYNNEI. CDR3 sequence reads: CASRDRVEVYGYTF. The CDR3 nucleotides read TGTGCCAGCAGGGACAGGGTGGAGGTCTATGGCTACACCTTC.

This chain joins TRBV28 and TRBJ2-7; tentatively, D is TRBD2 (5 bases). Germline values: CDR1 MDHEN, CDR2 SYDVKM. This CDR3 has 11 residues. V lost 4 bases to trimming and J lost 7 bases, with 8 bases between them. In DNA, the CDR3 is TGTGCCAGCAGTTCCCGGGGAGAGCAGTACTTC. Its protein is CASSSRGEQYF.

The CDR3 DNA sequence: TGTGCCAGCAGTGACGGTCTCACTGAAGCTTTCTTT. Protein: CASSDGLTEAFF. This sequence joins TRBV25-1 and TRBJ1-1, with D uncertain. This CDR3 contains 12 residues. V was cut by 3 bases and J by 4 bases, with 6 bases left in between. Germline V gene lookup returns CDR1 MGHDK and CDR2 SYGVNS. Filled out from reference TRBV25-1 and TRBJ1-1, the complete variable domain reads EADIYQTPRYLVIGTGKKITLECSQTMGHDKMYWYQQDPGMELHLIHYSYGVNSTEKGDLSSESTVSRIRTEHFPLTLESARPSHTSQYLCASSDGLTEAFFGQGTRLTVV.

The rearrangement uses TRBV5-1 and TRBJ2-7; no clear D gene. Trimming pared 4 bases from V and 2 bases from J, leaving 16 bases between. There are 15 residues in the CDR3. CDR1 and CDR2 from the germline V gene are SGHRS and YFSETQ. The CDR3 reads CASSPGPSRPYEQYF. The DNA for the CDR3 is TGCGCCAGCAGCCCCGGACCCTCTCGGCCCTACGAGCAGTACTTC.

The rearrangement uses TRBV7-9 and TRBJ2-3; TRBD1 matches 7 bases. With V trimmed by 1 base and J by 1 base, 5 bases remained unmatched. CDR3 length equals 16 residues. Germline V gene data show CDR1 as SEHNR and CDR2 as FQNEAQ (reference sequence). CDR3 sequence: CASSLERGQGTDTQYF. DNA for the CDR3: TGTGCCAGCAGCTTAGAAAGGGGGCAAGGCACAGATACGCAGTATTTT.

This clone was recorded once. This rearrangement joins TRBV5-1 to TRBJ2-3, with 7 bases fitting TRBD1. Germline values: CDR1 SGHRS, CDR2 YFSETQ. The CDR3 is made up of 12 amino acids. After removal of 4 bases from V and 7 bases from J, the junction contained 3 bases not matched to a gene. The CDR3 DNA reads TGCGCCAGCAGCCTACAGGGGAATACGCAGTATTTT. Protein sequence: CASSLQGNTQYF. The full variable domain, rest sourced from reference TRBV5-1 and TRBJ2-3, is KAGVTQTPRYLIKTRGQQVTLSCSPISGHRSVSWYQQTPGQGLQFLFEYFSETQRNKGNFPGRFSGRQFSNSRSEMNVSTLELGDSALYLCASSLQGNTQYFGPGTRLTVL.

This clone was detected only a few times. This chain joins TRBV27 and TRBJ1-2; D not resolved. The CDR3 totals 13 residues. V lost 6 bases and J lost 8, with 16 bases in between. Germline V gene data show CDR1 as MNHEY and CDR2 as SMNVEV (reference sequence). The CDR3 bases are TGTGCCAGCAGCCGGACGGACTTTGGGGGCTACACCTTC. Its protein product is CASSRTDFGGYTF.

The chain links TRBV5-4 to TRBJ1-2; D is uncertain. Per the germline V gene, CDR1 is SGHNT and CDR2 is YYREEE (reference sequence). V was clipped by 4 bases and J by 6 bases, with 16 bases between them. CDR3 length equals 14 residues. CDR3 nucleotides: TGTGCCAGCAGCATCGGACTCTCAAGTGATGGCTACACCTTC. Translated: CASSIGLSSDGYTF.

The gene calls are TRBV27 and TRBJ1-6; 7 bases align to TRBD1. With 6 bases clipped from V and 7 bases from J, the junction kept 3 bases outside the gene matches. The CDR3 runs to 13 residues. The germline V gene has CDR1 MNHEY and CDR2 SMNVEV (reference sequence). The CDR3 sequence: CASSKQGNSPLHF. Here the CDR3 DNA reads TGTGCCAGCAGCAAACAGGGGAATTCACCCCTCCACTTT.

The rearrangement joins TRBV2 to TRBJ1-5; no clear D. Trimming pared 4 bases from V and 4 bases from J, leaving 8 bases between. The V gene's germline CDR1 is SNHLY and CDR2 FYNNEI. The CDR3 has 13 residues. This CDR3 is CASSGLPNQPQHF. The CDR3 DNA reads as TGTGCCAGCAGTGGCCTCCCAAATCAGCCCCAGCATTTT. The variable domain in full, completed from reference TRBV2 and TRBJ1-5, reads EPEVTQTPSHQVTQMGQEVILRCVPISNHLYFYWYRQILGQKVEFLVSFYNNEISEKSEIFDDQFSVERPDGSNFTLKIRSTKLEDSAMYFCASSGLPNQPQHFGDGTRLSIL.

The chain recombines TRBV27 with TRBJ2-1, with 8 nucleotides matching TRBD2. V shed 11 bases and J 7 bases; nucleotides not matched to a gene: 19. Germline V gene lookup returns CDR1 MNHEY and CDR2 SMNVEV (reference sequence). The CDR3 spans 16 residues. For the CDR3, the DNA is TGTGCCGCCAGAGTTCGCGGGGCGGGGGGATCGAATGAGCAGTTCTTC. Its protein is CAARVRGAGGSNEQFF.